Below, 28 T cell receptor beta chains from the same sample are listed, as sequenced in a study of blood T cell repertoires in COVID-19. The protocol was immunoSEQ multiplex PCR, while the TCRdb copy is restricted to in-frame clones and leaves out a portion. This sample has over 200,000 clones, with roughly 88% found just once. Sequenced material: PBMCs or T cells enriched from blood (not recorded which). Receptors originate from a woman aged 30 to 39 who had been exposed to COVID-19.

The chain combines TRBV25-1 with TRBJ2-1; tentative D call: TRBD2 (6 bases). The length of the CDR3 is 16 residues. Germline V gene lookup returns CDR1 MGHDK and CDR2 SYGVNS. Trimming pared 2 bases from V and 1 base from J, leaving 12 bases between. This CDR3 reads CASSEQRVPSYNEQFF. CDR3 coding DNA: TGTGCCAGCAGTGAACAGCGGGTCCCTTCCTACAATGAGCAGTTCTTC.

CDR3 in DNA: TGTGCCACGTCCGGGACAACTACCTACGAGCAGTACTTC. Protein sequence: CATSGTTTYEQYF. The V and J genes are TRBV12-3 or TRBV12-4 and TRBJ2-7, with a tentative D call TRBD1 (6 bases). V was clipped by 10 bases and J by 2 bases, with 15 bases between them. This CDR3 is 13 amino acids long.

This chain uses TRBV28 with TRBJ1-2; D gene unclear. This CDR3 spans 14 amino acids. The germline V gene encodes CDR1 MDHEN and CDR2 SYDVKM. V was trimmed by 7 bases and J by 4 bases, leaving 16 bases between them. In DNA, the CDR3 is TGTGCCAGCAATGTTGGCCCTGGGCGCTATGGCTACACCTTC. It translates to CASNVGPGRYGYTF.

The rearrangement uses TRBV10-3 and TRBJ1-6; 7 nucleotides agree with TRBD1. The CDR3 is 16 residues long. Germline V CDR1 and CDR2: ENHRY, SYGVKD. Losses at the gene ends were 2 bases for V and 7 bases for J; bases not matched to a gene: 8. CDR3 bases: TGTGCCATCAGTGAGCCGACAGGGATTGGGAATTCACCCCTCCACTTT. Its protein product is CAISEPTGIGNSPLHF.

In DNA form, the CDR3 reads TGTGCCACAAAGACAGTACAAGAGACCCAGTACTTC. Its translation is CATKTVQETQYF. The chain employs TRBV15 and TRBJ2-5; the D gene is possibly TRBD1 (5 bases). This CDR3 region has 12 residues. The germline V gene encodes CDR1 LNHNV and CDR2 YYDKDF (reference sequence). The V end lost 9 bases, the J end lost 2 bases, and 10 bases lay between the germline ends.

The chain carries TRBV19 and TRBJ2-4; D may be TRBD1 (6 bases). There are 14 residues in the CDR3. V lost 4 bases to trimming and J lost 5 bases, with 12 bases between them. CDR1 LNHDA and CDR2 SQIVND come from the germline V gene (reference sequence). In nucleotides, the CDR3 is TGTGCCAGTAGTACCCCCTGGACAGAAAACATTCAGTACTTC. This gives the protein CASSTPWTENIQYF.

The gene calls are TRBV7-9 and TRBJ1-6, with 7 bases that match TRBD1. V shed 5 bases and J 4 bases; nucleotides not matched to a gene: 5. Germline lookup yields CDR1 SEHNR and CDR2 FQNEAQ (reference sequence). CDR3 size: 15 residues. CDR3 protein: CASSLSGQYNSPLHF. For the CDR3, the DNA is TGTGCCAGCAGCCTATCGGGACAGTATAATTCACCCCTCCACTTT.

The CDR3 protein is CAISFSGRALEQYF. CDR3 DNA sequence: TGTGCCATCAGCTTTAGCGGGAGGGCCTTGGAGCAGTACTTC. This chain links TRBV10-3 with TRBJ2-7, with 11 bases matching TRBD2. In germline, CDR1 is ENHRY, CDR2 SYGVKD. The CDR3 has 14 amino acids. Trimming took 6 bases from V and 7 from J; bases not matched to a gene: 8.

The chain combines TRBV19 with TRBJ1-1, with TRBD1 identical over 8 bases. CDR3 length: 13 amino acids. Trimming took 6 bases from V and 4 from J; bases not matched to a gene: 4. Germline V gives CDR1 LNHDA, CDR2 SQIVND (reference sequence). Here the CDR3 DNA reads TGTGCCAGTAGAGAGACAGGGGTCACTGAAGCTTTCTTT. This sequence encodes CASRETGVTEAFF.

The V call is TRBV15, the J call TRBJ2-7, with 9 bases identical to TRBD1. Germline CDR1 reads LNHNV; CDR2 reads YYDKDF (reference sequence). The CDR3 totals 14 residues. Germline trimming cut 9 bases from V and 2 bases from J; bases unmatched to any gene: 8. The DNA of the CDR3 is TGTGCCACAACTAGGGGACAGGGAGCCTACGAGCAGTACTTC. Translating it yields CATTRGQGAYEQYF.

The chain uses TRBV11-3 and TRBJ2-7, with D tentatively TRBD1 (6 bases). The CDR3 is 14 residues long. V was cut by 0 bases and J by 3 bases, with 9 bases left in between. Germline values: CDR1 SGHNT, CDR2 YENEEA. Written as DNA, the CDR3 is TGTGCCAGCAGCTTAGAGTCGACAGGCTACGAGCAGTACTTC. Residues: CASSLESTGYEQYF.

The V gene is TRBV30, the J gene TRBJ1-1, with D perhaps TRBD1 (5 bases). The CDR3 sequence is 16 residues long. V was pared by 2 bases and J by 4 bases, with 20 bases between. Germline V gene sequence: CDR1 GTSNPN, CDR2 SVGIG (reference sequence). Here the CDR3 reads CAWSRRLGGSSTEAFF. In DNA, the CDR3 is TGTGCCTGGAGTCGTCGGTTGGGGGGGTCCAGCACTGAAGCTTTCTTT.

This chain joins TRBV10-1 and TRBJ2-3; 11 bases line up with TRBD2. This CDR3 spans 15 amino acids. Unmatched junction bases numbered 3, after V lost 3 bases and J lost 4 bases. Germline values: CDR1 WNHNN, CDR2 SYGVQD (reference sequence). The CDR3 nucleotides are TGCGCCAGCAGTGAACTAGCGGGAGCCGCAGATACGCAGTATTTT. This translates into CASSELAGAADTQYF.

The chain combines TRBV18 with TRBJ2-5; tentatively, D is TRBD1 (5 bases). CDR3 size: 14 residues. Germline assignment: CDR1 KGHSH and CDR2 LQKENI. V shed 2 bases and J shed 2 bases, with 9 bases lying between them. The chain's CDR3 is CASSPTRQQETQYF. The CDR3 nucleotides are TGTGCCAGCTCACCAACCCGACAGCAAGAGACCCAGTACTTC.

The chain couples TRBV11-2 to TRBJ2-3; 8 bases agree with TRBD1. The CDR3 is 14 residues long. The germline V gene has CDR1 SGHAT and CDR2 FQNNGV. The V segment lost 5 bases and the J segment 1 base; nucleotides outside the gene matches: 2. CDR3 sequence (DNA): TGTGCCAGCAGCCGACAGGGGCGCACAGATACGCAGTATTTT. Translating gives CASSRQGRTDTQYF. The full variable domain, in which reference TRBV11-2 and TRBJ2-3 provide the parts outside the CDR3, is EAGVAQSPRYKIIEKRQSVAFWCNPISGHATLYWYQQILGQGPKLLIQFQNNGVVDDSQLPKDRFSAERLKGVDSTLKIQPAKLEDSAVYLCASSRQGRTDTQYFGPGTRLTVL.

V and J are TRBV19 and TRBJ2-3; 12 bases map to TRBD2. The CDR3 runs to 19 residues. CDR1 LNHDA and CDR2 SQIVND come from the germline V gene (reference sequence). With V trimmed by 2 bases and J by 0 bases, 9 bases remained unmatched. The CDR3 region has the DNA TGTGCCAGTAGTATAATTCGGGCTAGCGGGAGGGTAAGCACAGATACGCAGTATTTT. Translation gives CASSIIRASGRVSTDTQYF.

This clone was counted a single time. This chain uses TRBV6-1 with TRBJ2-1; D is possibly TRBD2 (5 bases). The ends were cut back, 3 bases at V and 7 bases at J, with 16 bases in the middle. The CDR3 consists of 15 residues. The germline V gene has CDR1 MNHNS and CDR2 SASEGT. The CDR3 DNA is TGTGCCAGCAGTGATTGGACCGGGATTGGGAATGAGCAGTTCTTC. This codes for CASSDWTGIGNEQFF.

The chain is built from TRBV30 and TRBJ2-2; 7 bases are a match to TRBD2. Germline CDR1 and CDR2: GTSNPN and SVGIG (reference sequence). J lost 4 bases, V lost 5 bases, and 7 bases had no gene match. The CDR3 is 14 residues long. In DNA, the CDR3 is TGTGCCTGGTTGTCTAGCGGCCCCACCGGGGAGCTGTTTTTT. Translating it yields CAWLSSGPTGELFF.

This clone was counted between two and nine times. The rearrangement links TRBV6-6 to TRBJ1-5; 7 nucleotides agree with TRBD1. Per germline, CDR1 MNHNY and CDR2 SVGAGI (reference sequence). The V gene end was trimmed by 6 bases and the J gene end by 0 bases; junction bases not matched to a gene: 5. The CDR3 has 15 residues. CDR3 coding DNA: TGTGCCAGCAGAATGGACAGGAATAGCAATCAGCCCCAGCATTTT. This codes for CASRMDRNSNQPQHF.

The chain employs TRBV7-9 and TRBJ1-2; D is ambiguous. The V end was cut by 5 bases, the J end by 4 bases, with 14 bases between. From germline, CDR1 is SEHNR and CDR2 FQNEAQ (reference sequence). This CDR3 spans 14 amino acids. The CDR3 here is CASSIGNRSYGYTF. DNA of the CDR3: TGTGCCAGCAGCATTGGAAATCGGAGCTATGGCTACACCTTC.

The V and J genes are TRBV15 and TRBJ2-5; TRBD2 is a possible D gene (6 bases). This CDR3 is built from 14 residues. Germline V gene lookup returns CDR1 LNHNV and CDR2 YYDKDF (reference sequence). V shed 3 bases and J shed 7 bases, with 15 bases lying between them. The CDR3 is CATSRAGPLGTQYF. CDR3 nucleotide sequence: TGTGCCACCAGCAGGGCGGGACCCCTTGGGACCCAGTACTTC. Full variable domain (outside the CDR3, taken from reference TRBV15 and TRBJ2-5): DAMVIQNPRYQVTQFGKPVTLSCSQTLNHNVMYWYQQKSSQAPKLLFHYYDKDFNNEADTPDNFQSRRPNTSFCFLDIRSPGLGDTAMYLCATSRAGPLGTQYFGPGTRLLVL.

The rearrangement uses TRBV11-3 and TRBJ2-5, with D perhaps TRBD2 (6 bases). The CDR3 is 14 residues long. V shed 4 bases and J shed 5 bases, with 14 bases lying between them. The V gene's germline CDR1 is SGHNT and CDR2 YENEEA. CDR3 sequence (DNA): TGTGCCAGCAGCTCCAGGAGGGAAGGGGAGACCCAGTACTTC. Its protein is CASSSRREGETQYF. Using reference TRBV11-3 and TRBJ2-5 for the parts outside the CDR3, the full variable domain is EAGVVQSPRYKIIEKKQPVAFWCNPISGHNTLYWYLQNLGQGPELLIRYENEEAVDDSQLPKDRFSAERLKGVDSTLKIQPAELGDSAVYLCASSSRREGETQYFGPGTRLLVL.

The CDR3 region is CASSLGQGGLHEQFF. The CDR3 DNA reads TGTGCCAGCAGCCTTGGACAGGGGGGACTACATGAGCAGTTCTTC. The chain joins TRBV3-1 (or the pseudogene TRBV3-2) to TRBJ2-1, with TRBD1 matching 10 bases. CDR1 LGHDT and CDR2 YNNKEL come from the germline V gene (reference sequence). Unmatched junction bases numbered 8, after V lost 4 bases and J lost 8 bases. CDR3 length: 15 residues.

J is TRBJ2-1 and V is TRBV7-9; unclear D gene. The CDR3 is made up of 15 amino acids. The germline CDR1 and CDR2 sequences are SEHNR and FQNEAQ (reference sequence). Trimming removed 5 bases from V and 1 base from J, with 12 bases in between. CDR3 DNA: TGTGCCAGCAGCGCCAGACTGGAGTCCTACAATGAGCAGTTCTTC. This codes for CASSARLESYNEQFF.

This sequence joins TRBV12-5 and TRBJ2-1; no clear D. This CDR3 spans 13 amino acids. V lost 3 bases and J 4 bases, leaving 7 bases between the germline ends. Germline V gene sequence: CDR1 LGHNT, CDR2 FRNRAP. The CDR3, as DNA: TGTGCTAGTGGTTTTTTCAGTTACAATGAGCAGTTCTTC. Translated, it gives CASGFFSYNEQFF.

The V call is TRBV2, the J call TRBJ2-1; no clear D. This CDR3 is 13 amino acids long. V lost 5 bases and J 5 bases, leaving 10 bases between the germline ends. Germline V gives CDR1 SNHLY, CDR2 FYNNEI. For the CDR3, the DNA is TGTGCCAGCAGTAACAGTGTCCACAATGAGCAGTTCTTC. The encoded protein is CASSNSVHNEQFF. Complete variable domain (other parts from reference TRBV2 and TRBJ2-1): EPEVTQTPSHQVTQMGQEVILRCVPISNHLYFYWYRQILGQKVEFLVSFYNNEISEKSEIFDDQFSVERPDGSNFTLKIRSTKLEDSAMYFCASSNSVHNEQFFGPGTRLTVL.

The rearrangement uses TRBV10-3 and TRBJ2-3; D might be TRBD2 (5 bases). Germline V gives CDR1 ENHRY, CDR2 SYGVKD. This CDR3 is built from 14 residues. Trimming removed 6 bases at V and 2 bases at J, with 12 bases between. This CDR3 is CAISGDYYTDTQYF. For the CDR3, the DNA is TGTGCCATCAGCGGCGACTACTACACAGATACGCAGTATTTT.

The chain employs TRBV30 and TRBJ2-2; tentatively, D is TRBD2 (6 bases). Germline V gene sequence: CDR1 GTSNPN, CDR2 SVGIG (reference sequence). Trimming stripped 0 bases from V and 4 bases from J, with 15 bases between. This CDR3 region has 16 residues. CDR3 protein: CAWSVLGGLGTGELFF. In DNA, the CDR3 is TGTGCCTGGAGTGTACTCGGAGGGCTCGGCACCGGGGAGCTGTTTTTT.